The rows below give T cell receptor beta chains drawn from one sample of a study of blood T cell repertoires in COVID-19. Sequenced by immunoSEQ multiplex PCR; TCRdb stores in-frame clones only, minus some. In the table there are roughly 200,000 clones, around 86% of which are singletons. Sequencing was done on a sample of peripheral blood. These receptors came from a man aged 55-75 years with acute or convalescent COVID-19. The CDR3 runs from the conserved cysteine through the conserved F or W. The D gene is left open where the match is weak. The size entry is marked missing in some rows and otherwise reads once, few, many or a size class.

NA	TRBV9	TRBJ2-7	TRBD2	TGTGCCAGCAGCGCGGGACTAGCAGTCGAGCAGTACTTC	CASSAGLAVEQYF
few	TRBV6-6	TRBJ1-2	NA	TGTGCCAGCAGTTACCTGGCGGGGGCCGGCTATGGCTACACCTTC	CASSYLAGAGYGYTF
NA	TRBV5-1	TRBJ2-7	TRBD2	TGCGCCAGCAGCCCGATGGGGACTAGCGGGGGAGCTAGCTCCTACGAGCAGTACTTC	CASSPMGTSGGASSYEQYF
NA	TRBV7-2	TRBJ1-3	NA	TGTGCCAGCAGCTTGGGGGGCTCTGGAAACACCATATATTTT	CASSLGGSGNTIYF
NA	TRBV28	TRBJ2-7	TRBD1	TGTGCCAGCAGCCCAACAGGGACAGTGAGGGAGCAGTACTTC	CASSPTGTVREQYF
NA	TRBV18	TRBJ2-1	NA	TGTGCCAGCTCACCACCGAGGGGGGGGTCTGATAATGAGCAGTTCTTC	CASSPPRGGSDNEQFF
NA	TRBV5-1	TRBJ1-4	NA	TGCGCCAGCAGGGACATAACTAATGAAAAACTGTTTTTT	CASRDITNEKLFF
NA	TRBV5-4	TRBJ2-5	TRBD1	TGTGCCAGCAGCCCGTCCCGGGACAGGGTGGAGACCCAGTACTTC	CASSPSRDRVETQYF
NA	TRBV7-9	TRBJ2-1	NA	TGTGCCAGCAGTTGGGACTTGAGCTCCTACAATGAGCAGTTCTTC	CASSWDLSSYNEQFF
NA	TRBV27	TRBJ1-5	TRBD1	TGTGCCAGCAGTTCCGCCCGACAGGGGTTGAGCAATCAGCCCCAGCATTTT	CASSSARQGLSNQPQHF
NA	TRBV5-5	TRBJ1-4	TRBD1	TGTGCCAGCAGCTTGTTGGCGGGACAGGGGTCTAATGAAAAACTGTTTTTT	CASSLLAGQGSNEKLFF
NA	TRBV28	TRBJ1-5	NA	TGTGCCAGCAGTCCACTGCGACAAGTTAATCAGCCCCAGCATTTT	CASSPLRQVNQPQHF
once	TRBV19	TRBJ2-5	TRBD1	TGTGCCAGTAGTTCTCCCAGTCCGGGACAGCAAGAGACCCAGTACTTC	CASSSPSPGQQETQYF
NA	TRBV11-2	TRBJ1-4	TRBD1	TGTGCCAGCAGCCAAGACAGGGTCGCAACTAATGAAAAACTGTTTTTT	CASSQDRVATNEKLFF
once	TRBV10-3	TRBJ2-7	TRBD1	TGTGCCATCAGGCCGGGACAGGGCTCCTACGAGCAGTACTTC	CAIRPGQGSYEQYF
NA	TRBV6-2/TRBV6-3	TRBJ2-3	TRBD2	TGTGCCAGCAGTTACCTAGGGGAGCGGGGGGGCAAGACAGATACGCAGTATTTT	CASSYLGERGGKTDTQYF
NA	TRBV18	TRBJ2-3	NA	TGTGCCAGCTCGAGGATTAGCACAGATACGCAGTATTTT	CASSRISTDTQYF
NA	TRBV5-4	TRBJ2-1	NA	TGTGCCAGCAGCTTGCGGAGCCGGTGGAGCTCCTACAATGAGCAGTTCTTC	CASSLRSRWSSYNEQFF
NA	TRBV7-6	TRBJ2-1	TRBD2	TGTGCCAGCAGCCTTATGTCCTCCGGGACTAAGAACAATGAGCAGTTCTTC	CASSLMSSGTKNNEQFF
NA	TRBV7-2	TRBJ2-2	TRBD2	TGTGCCAGCAGCCCGGCTAGCGGGGGGAACACCGGGGAGCTGTTTTTT	CASSPASGGNTGELFF
NA	TRBV6-5	TRBJ1-1	TRBD1	TGTGCCAGCAGTTACCAGGGGGGAAGATCTGAAGCTTTCTTT	CASSYQGGRSEAFF
NA	TRBV11-2	TRBJ2-7	NA	TGTGCCAGCAGTCCGAGTACCGGGGGATTCTACGAGCAGTACTTC	CASSPSTGGFYEQYF
NA	TRBV7-9	TRBJ1-5	NA	TGTGCCAGCAGCGTATACAGAAATAGTGGCAATCAGCCCCAGCATTTT	CASSVYRNSGNQPQHF
once	TRBV7-8	TRBJ1-4	TRBD1	TGTGCCAGCAGCCACAACCAGGGGGCAACTAATGAAAAACTGTTTTTT	CASSHNQGATNEKLFF
NA	TRBV5-8	TRBJ2-7	NA	TGTGCCAGCAGCGACGGGACATACCCCCCTAGAGGCTCCGAGCAGTACTTC	CASSDGTYPPRGSEQYF
NA	TRBV9	TRBJ2-2	TRBD1	TGTGCCAGCAGCGCCTACGGACAGGGGGCGGCCGGGGAGCTGTTTTTT	CASSAYGQGAAGELFF